Detailed here is one TCR beta chain. The antigen is undetermined. Original analysis: After removing out-of-frame reads, 2 million to 2.5 million distinct TCRbeta sequences remained. Produced via immunoSEQ multiplex PCR; TCRdb's table is partial and in-frame only. V and J calls plus clone size are reproduced from that table; the DNA served to infer D and trimming. The sample records about 80,000 clones, 75% to 90% being singletons. These data originate in a study of memory CD4+ T cells and cytomegalovirus serostatus. V lost 4 bases to trimming and J lost 1 base; unmatched junction nucleotides: 7. CDR3 size: 15 residues. Germline assignment: CDR1 SQVTM and CDR2 ANQGSEA. Overall study findings and caveats: CD4+ memory repertoires contained about 40% of the roughly 160 reported CMV TCRbeta sequences.

The sort gate was single viable CD3+CD4+CD8-CD45RO+ cells for memory CD4+ T cells. Source material: memory CD4+ T cells from blood. This chain links TRBV29-1 with TRBJ2-3; 8 bases fit TRBD2. This sequence was found in an adult in good health and CMV-seronegative. In DNA, the CDR3 is TGCAGCGTTGCAGGTAGTAGCGGGGGCACAGATACGCAGTATTTT. It is translated as CSVAGSSGGTDTQYF.